The 21 T cell receptor beta chains reported below all come from one sample, sequenced in a study of T cell responses to AZD1222 COVID-19 vaccine (dated by TCRdb to about 2021). The time point label, as the study defines it: about 28 days (+/-7) after the second vaccine dose. The method behind the library was the immunoSEQ multiplex PCR assay. TCRdb's version of the immuneACCESS table is confined to in-frame rearrangements and falls short of the full clone set. An unresolved V gene accounts for under half of the shortfall where checked; the remainder is of unknown origin. Present in this sample are about 42,000 clones, 70% to 90% of which were seen just once. The ten largest clones represent roughly 25% of the sample. Sequenced here: peripheral blood, sampled 28 days after the second AZD1222 dose. The receptors were sampled from an adult who received the AZD1222 COVID-19 vaccine.

CDR3 sequence reads: CASSSDRGLYGYTF. The CDR3 DNA sequence: TGTGCCAGCAGCTCGGACAGGGGGCTGTATGGCTACACCTTC. V gene TRBV5-6 combines with J gene TRBJ1-2; 11 bases align to TRBD1. V was pared by 3 bases and J by 5 bases, with 3 bases of the junction left unmatched. The length of the CDR3 is 14 residues. The germline gives CDR1 SGHDT, CDR2 YYEEEE.

This chain uses TRBV4-1 with TRBJ2-5; tentative D call: TRBD1 (5 bases). This CDR3 region has 15 residues. Germline V lookup: CDR1 MGHRA, CDR2 YSYEKL. Between the trimmed V and J ends, which lost 1 base and 5 bases, there was a span of 14 bases. CDR3 loop: CASSQVGGRVETQYF. CDR3 sequence (DNA): TGCGCCAGCAGCCAAGTGGGCGGCAGGGTGGAGACCCAGTACTTC.

This clone was detected a few times. The V and J genes are TRBV11-1 and TRBJ2-2; either TRBD1 or TRBD2 may supply D (5 bases each). This CDR3 is 16 amino acids long. The V end lost 3 bases, the J end lost 0 bases, and 11 bases lay between the germline ends. Germline-derived CDR1 and CDR2 are SGHAT and FQDESV (reference sequence). Here the CDR3 reads CASSLGVDTNTGELFF. The CDR3 nucleotides are TGTGCCAGCAGCTTGGGGGTTGATACGAACACCGGGGAGCTGTTTTTT.

This chain joins TRBV2 and TRBJ1-2, with TRBD1 matching over 10 bases. Germline CDR1 and CDR2: SNHLY and FYNNEI. This CDR3 has 15 amino acids. Germline trimming cut 6 bases from V and 2 bases from J; bases unmatched to any gene: 6. The CDR3 region is CASRPGQGGNYGYTF. The CDR3 DNA reads as TGTGCCAGCAGACCCGGACAGGGGGGAAACTATGGCTACACCTTC.

This chain uses TRBV30 with TRBJ2-5, with a possible D match to TRBD1 (5 bases). The CDR3 extends over 15 amino acids. The germline V gene encodes CDR1 GTSNPN and CDR2 SVGIG (reference sequence). Trimming shortened V by 0 bases and J by 5 bases, and 16 bases separated the two germline ends. DNA of the CDR3: TGTGCCTGGAGTGTACCCCAGGGAAGGGTTGAGACCCAGTACTTC. This translates into CAWSVPQGRVETQYF.

This chain connects TRBV10-1 to TRBJ2-7; D is undetermined. Per the germline V gene, CDR1 is WNHNN and CDR2 is SYGVQD (reference sequence). V was pared by 3 bases and J by 5 bases, with 14 bases between. CDR3 length: 14 residues. The CDR3 DNA is TGCGCCAGCAGTGACAGTTTCACCCATGACGAGCAGTACTTC. Translating gives CASSDSFTHDEQYF.

This chain joins TRBV12-3 or TRBV12-4 and TRBJ2-1; no firm D call. This CDR3 has 11 amino acids. V lost 5 bases and J 5 bases, leaving 4 bases between the germline ends. The CDR3 DNA is TGTGCCAGCAGTATAAACAATGAGCAGTTCTTC. Translation: CASSINNEQFF.

The V gene is TRBV11-2, the J gene TRBJ1-2; D perhaps matches TRBD1 (6 bases). Trimming shortened V by 5 bases and J by 4 bases, and 11 bases separated the two germline ends. In germline, CDR1 is SGHAT, CDR2 FQNNGV. The CDR3 is made up of 13 amino acids. The DNA of the CDR3 is TGTGCCAGCAGCGCGCAGGGGCTCTATGGCTACACCTTC. It translates to CASSAQGLYGYTF.

J is TRBJ2-4 and V is TRBV6-1; possibly TRBD1 for D (6 bases). This CDR3 spans 15 amino acids. Looked up from germline, CDR1 is MNHNS and CDR2 is SASEGT. Trimming cost V 1 base and J 0 bases, with 7 bases left between them. The CDR3 reads CASSEGTAAKNIQYF. In DNA form, the CDR3 reads TGTGCCAGCAGTGAAGGGACAGCAGCCAAAAACATTCAGTACTTC.

This rearrangement joins TRBV19 to TRBJ2-2; TRBD2 is a possible D gene (6 bases). The CDR3 covers 14 residues. V lost 8 bases and J 7 bases, leaving 17 bases between the germline ends. Germline V gene data show CDR1 as LNHDA and CDR2 as SQIVND (reference sequence). The CDR3 coding sequence is TGTGCCAGTTCAACCTCGGGGGTTGTCGGGGAGCTGTTTTTT. This encodes CASSTSGVVGELFF.

The gene calls are TRBV5-5 and TRBJ1-2; 9 bases are a match to TRBD1. This CDR3 is built from 16 residues. Germline CDR1 reads SGHKS; CDR2 reads YYEKEE (reference sequence). V was clipped by 0 bases and J by 2 bases; unmatched bases: 5. CDR3 DNA: TGTGCCAGCAGCTTGGGTGGGGACAGGGTGAACTATGGCTACACCTTC. It is translated as CASSLGGDRVNYGYTF.

This clone has only a few counts. The V gene is TRBV7-9, the J gene TRBJ2-3, with D possibly TRBD2 on 5 matching bases. Germline V gene data show CDR1 as SEHNR and CDR2 as FQNEAQ (reference sequence). The CDR3 is made up of 13 amino acids. The V and J ends lost 0 bases and 4 bases respectively, with 5 bases between them. For the CDR3, the DNA is TGTGCCAGCAGCTTAGCGGAGGCAGATACGCAGTATTTT. Translated, it gives CASSLAEADTQYF.

The chain has TRBV20-1 and TRBJ1-1; the D gene is possibly TRBD1 (5 bases). The CDR3 totals 16 residues. The germline gives CDR1 DFQATT, CDR2 SNEGSKA (reference sequence). V lost 3 bases, J lost 4 bases, and 21 bases lay in between. CDR3 DNA sequence: TGCAGTGCTAGTGGTCTTCAGGGTTATAGATCCACTGAAGCTTTCTTT. Its protein is CSASGLQGYRSTEAFF.

The chain has TRBV9 and TRBJ2-1, with 9 nucleotides matching TRBD1. CDR3 size: 17 residues. Germline CDR1 is SGDLS and CDR2 is YYNGEE. The V and J ends lost 0 bases and 8 bases, in that order; junction bases with no gene match: 12. The CDR3 sequence is CASSVAAGQGFKDEQFF. For the CDR3, the DNA is TGTGCCAGCAGCGTAGCTGCCGGACAGGGGTTTAAGGATGAGCAGTTCTTC.

The chain employs TRBV11-1 and TRBJ2-5, with D possibly being TRBD2 (6 bases). Per germline, CDR1 SGHAT and CDR2 FQDESV (reference sequence). The CDR3 has 13 amino acids. V was clipped by 7 bases and J by 7 bases, with 16 bases between them. The CDR3 coding sequence is TGTGCCAGCACCCAGGGTCCCGGGGGGACCCAGTACTTC. Amino acids: CASTQGPGGTQYF.

The V and J genes are TRBV2 and TRBJ2-3; 7 nucleotides agree with TRBD2. The CDR3 has 16 amino acids. Germline V gives CDR1 SNHLY, CDR2 FYNNEI. V gave up 7 bases and J gave up 5 bases; unmatched junction bases: 15. CDR3 nucleotides: TGTGCCAGCAAAAGAGGAGGTGGGCTAGCGGTAGATACGCAGTATTTT. As protein: CASKRGGGLAVDTQYF.

The genes are TRBV28 and TRBJ1-2; a weak D match, TRBD1 (6 bases). Germline V gives CDR1 MDHEN, CDR2 SYDVKM. The germline V and J ends were trimmed by 1 base and 4 bases, with 25 bases remaining between them. This CDR3 comprises 19 residues. The CDR3 here is CASSLLSIAGDTPAYGYTF. In nucleotides, the CDR3 is TGTGCCAGCAGTTTATTGTCAATCGCTGGGGACACTCCGGCCTATGGCTACACCTTC.

This rearrangement joins TRBV7-9 to TRBJ1-2; 12 nucleotides line up with TRBD1. J gave up 4 bases and V 2 bases, and 14 bases lay outside the gene matches. The CDR3 sequence is 19 residues long. Germline V lookup: CDR1 SEHNR, CDR2 FQNEAQ (reference sequence). In DNA, the CDR3 is TGTGCCAGCAGCTTATTCCGGGGACAGGGGGCCGCGAATTCCTATGGCTACACCTTC. Translation gives CASSLFRGQGAANSYGYTF.

J is TRBJ2-2 and V is TRBV5-1; D unresolved. Germline CDR1 reads SGHRS; CDR2 reads YFSETQ. Trimming removed 2 bases from V and 2 bases from J, with 10 bases in between. CDR3 length: 15 amino acids. The DNA of the CDR3 is TGCGCCAGCAGCTTCGCGGAAATTAACACCGGGGAGCTGTTTTTT. This translates into CASSFAEINTGELFF. Together with reference TRBV5-1 and TRBJ2-2, the CDR3 gives the full variable domain: KAGVTQTPRYLIKTRGQQVTLSCSPISGHRSVSWYQQTPGQGLQFLFEYFSETQRNKGNFPGRFSGRQFSNSRSEMNVSTLELGDSALYLCASSFAEINTGELFFGEGSRLTVL.

The chain couples TRBV3-1 (or the pseudogene TRBV3-2) to TRBJ1-5, with a weak D call TRBD1 (5 bases). This CDR3 is 15 amino acids long. Germline assignment: CDR1 LGHDT and CDR2 YNNKEL (reference sequence). Trimming left V 0 bases short and J 6 bases short, with 12 bases between. CDR3 nucleotide sequence: TGTGCCAGCAGCCAAGATCTGGGCGGGGGTCAGCCCCAGCATTTT. Protein sequence: CASSQDLGGGQPQHF.

The rearrangement joins TRBV11-1 to TRBJ1-4, with 7 bases aligning to TRBD1. CDR1 and CDR2 (germline): SGHAT, FQDESV (reference sequence). With V trimmed by 3 bases and J by 0 bases, 1 base remained unmatched. The CDR3 consists of 15 residues. The CDR3 protein is CASSLGTATNEKLFF. For the CDR3, the DNA is TGTGCCAGCAGCTTGGGGACAGCAACTAATGAAAAACTGTTTTTT. Based on the CDR3 plus reference TRBV11-1 and TRBJ1-4, the full variable domain is EAEVAQSPRYKITEKSQAVAFWCDPISGHATLYWYRQILGQGPELLVQFQDESVVDDSQLPKDRFSAERLKGVDSTLKIQPAELGDSAMYLCASSLGTATNEKLFFGSGTQLSVL.